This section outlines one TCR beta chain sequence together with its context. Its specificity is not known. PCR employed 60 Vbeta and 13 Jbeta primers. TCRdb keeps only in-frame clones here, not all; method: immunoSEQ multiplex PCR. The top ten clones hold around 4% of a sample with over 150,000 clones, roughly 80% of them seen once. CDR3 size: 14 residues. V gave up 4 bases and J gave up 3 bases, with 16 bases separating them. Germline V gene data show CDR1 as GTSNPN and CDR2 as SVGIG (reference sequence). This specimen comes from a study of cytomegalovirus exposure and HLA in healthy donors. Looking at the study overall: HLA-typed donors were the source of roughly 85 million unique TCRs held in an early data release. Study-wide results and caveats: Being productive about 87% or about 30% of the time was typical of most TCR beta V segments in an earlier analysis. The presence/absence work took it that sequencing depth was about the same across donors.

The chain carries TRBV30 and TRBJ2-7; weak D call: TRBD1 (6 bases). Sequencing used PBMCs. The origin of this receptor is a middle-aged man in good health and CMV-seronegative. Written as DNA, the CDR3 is TGTGCCTGGATGATACAGGGCTTGCACTACGAGCAGTACTTC. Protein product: CAWMIQGLHYEQYF.